The text below deals with one T cell receptor (beta chain). Its antigen is not identified. CDR3 length equals 14 residues. Looked up from germline, CDR1 is SNHLY and CDR2 is FYNNEI. V was cut by 8 bases and J by 2 bases, with 12 bases left in between. This entry is derived from a study of cytomegalovirus exposure and HLA in healthy donors. Study results and caveats: The study labeled fewer than 200 TCR beta chains cytomegalovirus-associated. Researchers reported from a later analysis that most CMV-associated TCR beta chains appeared HLA-restricted. Some V segments, TRBV6-2 and TRBV6-3 among them, were indistinguishable and were therefore excluded.

PCR used 60 Vbeta primers and 13 Jbeta primers. Original processing notes: It was a later analysis that counted 83 million or so unique TCR beta chains, of which some 10 million were shared. TCRdb's table, derived via immunoSEQ multiplex PCR, lists solely in-frame clones and lacks some. D and trimming come from the DNA, and the V and J calls and clone size come from that table. This sample's clone table lists over 150,000 clones. Sequencing used PBMCs. This receptor was taken from a boy between 10 and 17 years old in good health and CMV-seronegative. This chain links TRBV2 with TRBJ2-2, with D maybe TRBD1 (6 bases). This CDR3 reads CASQKGGNTGELFF. CDR3 bases: TGTGCCAGCCAAAAAGGGGGAAACACCGGGGAGCTGTTTTTT.